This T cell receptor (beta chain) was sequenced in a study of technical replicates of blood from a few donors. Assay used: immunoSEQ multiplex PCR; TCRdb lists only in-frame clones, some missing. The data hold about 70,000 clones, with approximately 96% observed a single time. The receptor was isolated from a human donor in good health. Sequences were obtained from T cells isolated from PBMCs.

The CDR3: CASSLLGGVVSGYTF. The CDR3 coding sequence is TGTGCCAGCAGTTTACTTGGGGGGGTTGTGAGTGGCTACACCTTC. The chain is built from TRBV28 and TRBJ1-2; D is perhaps TRBD1 (5 bases). V lost 2 bases and J 7 bases, leaving 17 bases between the germline ends. Germline V gives CDR1 MDHEN, CDR2 SYDVKM. The CDR3 length is 15 residues.